The sequence of this TCR beta chain was determined in a study of CD8+ T cells in alopecia areata. Sequencing relied on a cDNA template that was reverse transcribed from extracted RNA. Clones were read by immunoSEQ multiplex PCR, and TCRdb kept only the in-frame ones, dropping some. Seen here are 90,000 to 120,000 clones, approximately 61% observed once, and the top ten hold around 25%. The CDR3 length is 15 residues. The germline CDR1 and CDR2 sequences are SQVTM and ANQGSEA. Trimming stripped 0 bases from V and 2 bases from J, with 10 bases between. Specimens obtained from alopecia areata patients comprised lesional scalp punch biopsies and peripheral blood. From PBMCs, CD4+ and CD8+ T cells were sorted.

This clonotype was sampled from a human donor with alopecia areata. Sequencing used NKG2D-low CD8+ T cells sorted from blood. The gene calls are TRBV29-1 and TRBJ2-2; D is possibly TRBD1 (5 bases). CDR3 region: CSVEEGQGNTGELFF. The CDR3 DNA is TGCAGCGTTGAAGAGGGGCAGGGTAACACCGGGGAGCTGTTTTTT.